This entry lists 15 T cell receptor beta chains sequenced from one sample in a study of control samples from healthy donors and cancer patients. Libraries were prepared by immunoSEQ multiplex PCR; TCRdb keeps only in-frame clonotypes and omits some of them. The table records about 38,000 clones, approximately 82% of them present only once. Sequenced: PBMCs. These receptor sequences come from a woman in her sixties or seventies with lung cancer.

The J gene is TRBJ1-3, the V gene TRBV7-9; D unclear. V was trimmed by 4 bases and J by 5 bases, leaving 21 bases between them. This CDR3 contains 17 residues. The germline V gene has CDR1 SEHNR and CDR2 FQNEAQ (reference sequence). The CDR3 region has the DNA TGTGCCAGCAGCTCACAAGAGACCCGGACGCCTCGAAACACCATATATTTT. This translates into CASSSQETRTPRNTIYF.

This clone was seen only a few times. The chain is built from TRBV10-3 and TRBJ1-3; TRBD1 matches at 8 bases. Trimming at V came to 2 bases and at J to 2 bases, leaving 5 bases not matched to a gene. Germline CDR1 reads ENHRY; CDR2 reads SYGVKD. This CDR3 is built from 16 residues. CDR3 sequence reads: CAISEPGQGAGNTIYF. CDR3 sequence (DNA): TGTGCCATCAGTGAGCCCGGACAGGGCGCTGGAAACACCATATATTTT.

This clone turned up a few times. The chain joins TRBV3-1 (or the pseudogene TRBV3-2) to TRBJ1-2; the D gene is possibly TRBD1 (6 bases). The V gene's germline CDR1 is LGHDT and CDR2 YNNKEL (reference sequence). CDR3 size: 15 residues. V was clipped by 0 bases and J by 8 bases, with 16 bases between them. The CDR3 DNA sequence: TGTGCCAGCAGCCAAGATCTTGCAGGGGCGGAAGGCTACACCTTC. Its translation: CASSQDLAGAEGYTF.

This chain connects TRBV5-1 to TRBJ2-1; either TRBD1 or TRBD2 may supply D (5 bases each). V dropped 3 bases and J dropped 9 bases, with 13 bases sitting between them. Germline V gives CDR1 SGHRS, CDR2 YFSETQ. The length of the CDR3 is 13 residues. The CDR3 loop is CASSWTPGTEQFF. CDR3 in DNA: TGCGCCAGCAGCTGGACCCCAGGGACTGAGCAGTTCTTC.

V gene TRBV5-5 combines with J gene TRBJ2-1, with D perhaps TRBD1 (7 bases). Trimming removed 5 bases at V and 2 bases at J, with 14 bases between. Germline CDR1 reads SGHKS; CDR2 reads YYEKEE (reference sequence). The CDR3 is 15 amino acids. CDR3 residues: CASSPGGQTYNEQFF. The DNA of the CDR3 is TGTGCCAGCAGTCCCGGGGGACAGACCTACAATGAGCAGTTCTTC.

This rearrangement joins TRBV4-1 to TRBJ1-3; D uncertain. In germline, CDR1 is MGHRA, CDR2 YSYEKL. Trimming left V 5 bases short and J 4 bases short, with 15 bases between. The CDR3 has 15 residues. CDR3 residues: CASSKEGLTGNTIYF. The CDR3 DNA reads TGCGCCAGCAGCAAGGAAGGGCTGACAGGAAACACCATATATTTT.

V usage is TRBV9 and J usage is TRBJ2-3; 10 bases match TRBD1. Losses at the gene ends were 3 bases for V and 6 bases for J; bases not matched to a gene: 16. Germline CDR1 SGDLS, CDR2 YYNGEE. The CDR3 length is 18 residues. The CDR3 reads CASSGYGDGGQGSDTQYF. The CDR3 bases are TGTGCCAGCAGCGGATACGGGGACGGGGGACAGGGGTCGGATACGCAGTATTTT.

J is TRBJ1-4 and V is TRBV3-1 (or the pseudogene TRBV3-2), with D possibly matching TRBD1 (5 bases). The V gene's germline CDR1 is LGHDT and CDR2 YNNKEL (reference sequence). The germline V and J ends were trimmed by 4 bases and 2 bases, with 11 bases remaining between them. CDR3 length: 15 residues. CDR3 region: CASSPRGDTNEKLFF. The DNA for the CDR3 is TGTGCCAGCAGCCCCAGAGGGGACACTAATGAAAAACTGTTTTTT.

The chain couples TRBV18 to TRBJ1-2; no reliable D call. CDR3 size: 14 residues. CDR1 is KGHSH, CDR2 LQKENI, per germline. V was pared by 3 bases and J by 2 bases, with 10 bases between. Here the CDR3 reads CASSPARENYGYTF. As DNA, the CDR3 is TGTGCCAGCTCACCTGCCCGGGAAAACTATGGCTACACCTTC.

The rearrangement uses TRBV10-1 and TRBJ2-4, with D perhaps TRBD1 or TRBD2 (5 bases each). The length of the CDR3 is 16 residues. Trimming left V 5 bases short and J 0 bases short, with 14 bases between. Germline lookup yields CDR1 WNHNN and CDR2 SYGVQD (reference sequence). The CDR3 loop reads CASSRSWDLAKNIQYF. CDR3 in DNA: TGCGCCAGCAGTAGGTCGTGGGACCTAGCCAAAAACATTCAGTACTTC.

This clone was picked up a small number of times. This rearrangement joins TRBV15 to TRBJ1-1, with D tentatively TRBD1 (6 bases). Germline CDR1 is LNHNV and CDR2 is YYDKDF (reference sequence). CDR3 length: 16 amino acids. Trimming took 0 bases from V and 2 from J, leaving 13 bases between them. The CDR3 nucleotides read TGTGCCACCAGCAGAGATCGCGGGACACCTAACACTGAAGCTTTCTTT. Amino acid sequence: CATSRDRGTPNTEAFF.

This clone showed up just once. The V gene is TRBV7-2, the J gene TRBJ1-2; D may be TRBD1 (5 bases). The germline V gene has CDR1 SGHTA and CDR2 FQGNSA. V dropped 5 bases and J dropped 4 bases, with 8 bases sitting between them. The CDR3 is 12 amino acids. CDR3 DNA sequence: TGTGCCAGCAGCAGGGACCGCTATGGCTACACCTTC. Its protein is CASSRDRYGYTF.

J is TRBJ1-3 and V is TRBV6-5; D not certain. Between the trimmed V and J ends, which lost 7 bases and 4 bases, there was a span of 8 bases. Per germline, CDR1 MNHEY and CDR2 SVGAGI. This CDR3 has 12 amino acids. CDR3 coding DNA: TGTGCCAGCACCGCAGCAGGAAACACCATATATTTT. It encodes CASTAAGNTIYF.

The table lists this clone with a few counts. The V call is TRBV4-3, the J call TRBJ2-3; 10 nucleotides line up with TRBD2. Looked up from germline, CDR1 is LGHNA and CDR2 is YSLEER. There are 15 residues in the CDR3. V lost 3 bases, J lost 1 base, and 1 base stayed unmatched. CDR3 protein: CASSHGTSGTDTQYF. CDR3 coding DNA: TGCGCCAGCAGCCATGGGACTAGCGGCACAGATACGCAGTATTTT.

The chain joins TRBV13 to TRBJ2-7; the D gene is possibly TRBD2 (6 bases). Deletions cut 5 bases from V and 4 bases from J, with 15 bases between. CDR3 size: 14 residues. CDR1 and CDR2 (germline): PRHDT, FYEKMQ (reference sequence). CDR3 nucleotide sequence: TGTGCCAGCAGCACCGGGAGTGCCATTTACGAGCAGTACTTC. Amino acid sequence: CASSTGSAIYEQYF. Full variable domain (remainder filled in from reference TRBV13 and TRBJ2-7): AAGVIQSPRHLIKEKRETATLKCYPIPRHDTVYWYQQGPGQDPQFLISFYEKMQSDKGSIPDRFSAQQFSDYHSELNMSSLELGDSALYFCASSTGSAIYEQYFGPGTRLTVT.